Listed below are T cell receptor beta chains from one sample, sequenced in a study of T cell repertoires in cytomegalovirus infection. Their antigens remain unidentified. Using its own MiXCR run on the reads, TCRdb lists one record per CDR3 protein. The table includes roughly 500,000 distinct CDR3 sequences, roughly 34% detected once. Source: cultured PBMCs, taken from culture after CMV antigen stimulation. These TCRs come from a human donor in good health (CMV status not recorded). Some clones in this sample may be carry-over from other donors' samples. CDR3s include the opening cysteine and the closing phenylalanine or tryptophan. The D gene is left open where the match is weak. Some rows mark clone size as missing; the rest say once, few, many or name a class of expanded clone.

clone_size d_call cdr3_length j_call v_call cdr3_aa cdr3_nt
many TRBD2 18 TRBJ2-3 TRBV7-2 CASSFSLLSGSRTDTQYF TGTGCCAGCAGCTTTTCCCTACTTAGCGGGAGTAGGACAGATACGCAGTATTTT
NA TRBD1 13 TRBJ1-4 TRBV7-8 CASSPDRGEKLFF TGTGCCAGCAGCCCAGACAGGGGTGAAAAACTGTTTTTT
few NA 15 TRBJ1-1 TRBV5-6 CASSLKGQSNTEAFF TGTGCCAGCAGCCTGAAAGGACAGTCGAACACTGAAGCTTTCTTT
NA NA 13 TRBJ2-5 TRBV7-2 CASSPTIRARGYF TGTGCCAGCAGCCCCACAATCCGGGCCAGGGGGTACTTC
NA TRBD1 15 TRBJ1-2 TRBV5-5 CASSFDRGQNYGYTF TGTGCCAGCAGCTTCGACAGGGGGCAGAACTATGGCTACACCTTC
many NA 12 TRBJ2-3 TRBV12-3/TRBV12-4 CASSPLSDTQYF TGTGCCAGCAGCCCCCTATCAGATACGCAGTATTTT
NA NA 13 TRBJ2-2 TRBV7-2 CASNKAGTGELFF TGTGCCAGCAATAAGGCGGGCACCGGGGAGCTGTTTTTT
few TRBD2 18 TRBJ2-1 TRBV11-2 CASSSFYGGGGSYNEQFF TGTGCCAGCAGCTCATTCTATGGCGGGGGGGGCTCCTACAATGAGCAGTTCTTC
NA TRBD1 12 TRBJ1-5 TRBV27 CASSFGTGPQHF TGTGCCAGCAGTTTTGGGACAGGGCCCCAGCATTTT
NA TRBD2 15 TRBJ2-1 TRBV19 CASKRLAGSNDEQFF TGTGCCAGTAAAAGACTAGCGGGCAGTAACGATGAGCAGTTCTTC
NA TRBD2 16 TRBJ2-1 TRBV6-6 CASRPGLAGIRNEQFF TGTGCCAGCAGACCGGGACTAGCGGGAATACGGAATGAGCAGTTCTTC
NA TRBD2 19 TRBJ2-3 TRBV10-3 CATSRGPGDGGLRGDTQYF TGTGCCACCTCGAGAGGTCCGGGGGACGGGGGACTAAGGGGAGATACGCAGTATTTT
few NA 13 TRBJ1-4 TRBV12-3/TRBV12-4 CASTPGVNEKLFF TGTGCCAGCACGCCCGGGGTAAATGAAAAACTGTTTTTT
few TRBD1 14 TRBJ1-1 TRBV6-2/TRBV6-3 CASSYRTGRTEAFF TGTGCCAGCAGTTACCGGACAGGGAGAACTGAAGCTTTCTTT